The 5 T cell receptor beta chains reported below all come from one sample, sequenced in a study of blood T cells in healthy people across ages. Primers used in a second PCR of roughly 6 to 11 cycles were a sample-barcoded 5' primer and a J-beta primer mix. TCRdb fed the 5' RACE reads into MiXCR, producing one record per CDR3 protein. The sample has hundreds of thousands of distinct CDR3 sequences; under 35% are singletons. The sequencing sample was made of blood. These receptor sequences come from a woman over 75 in good health.

This clonotype appeared a few times. An end of the junction differs from the germline gene, which may be a read error. The chain combines TRBV7-9 with TRBJ2-1, with D perhaps matching TRBD1 (6 bases). The germline V gene encodes CDR1 SEHNR and CDR2 FQNEAQ (reference sequence). This CDR3 has 17 amino acids. CDR3 loop: CVSSPGLAQGFYNEQFF. The CDR3 bases are TGTGTCAGCAGCCCGGGTCTGGCACAGGGTTTCTACAATGAGCAGTTCTTC.

The rearrangement uses TRBV12-3 or TRBV12-4 and TRBJ2-7; 7 nucleotides line up with TRBD1. The end of the DNA is better explained by TRBJ2-5, so the J call may be wrong. The CDR3 runs 15 residues. CDR3 in amino acids: CASSPHGTAQETQYF. The CDR3 DNA follows: TGTGCCAGCAGTCCCCACGGGACAGCACAAGAGACCCAGTACTTC.

The genes are TRBV20-1 and TRBJ2-1; TRBD2 matches 12 bases. CDR1 and CDR2 from the germline V gene are DFQATT and SNEGSKA (reference sequence). The length of the CDR3 is 14 residues. J gave up 6 bases and V 5 bases, and 5 bases lay outside the gene matches. CDR3 sequence reads: CSAPATSGSNEQFF. CDR3 DNA sequence: TGCAGTGCTCCGGCGACTAGCGGGAGCAATGAGCAGTTCTTC.

The chain couples TRBV3-1 to TRBJ2-5; either TRBD1 or TRBD2 may supply D (5 bases each). Trimming cost V 2 bases and J 3 bases, with 16 bases left between them. This CDR3 comprises 16 residues. Germline CDR1 reads LGHDT; CDR2 reads YNNKEL (reference sequence). The CDR3 DNA follows: TGTGCCAGCAGCCAACCCGGGTTTTGGGACGAAGAGACCCAGTACTTC. Translated: CASSQPGFWDEETQYF.

Many counts were recorded for this clonotype. The chain is built from TRBV12-3 or TRBV12-4 and TRBJ2-3; D tentatively reads TRBD1 or TRBD2 (5 bases each). Deletions cut 6 bases from V and 2 bases from J, with 18 bases between. The CDR3 is 16 amino acids. The CDR3 spells CASSYTLVGVTDTQYF. CDR3 DNA: TGTGCCAGCAGCTATACTCTGGTGGGGGTCACAGATACGCAGTATTTT.